These 32 T cell receptor beta chains originate from one sample sequenced in a study of blood T cell repertoires in COVID-19. Repertoires were generated with immunoSEQ multiplex PCR, while TCRdb's copy carries only in-frame clones and drops some. The repertoire has 250,000 to 350,000 clones, 80% to 90% of them found once; the top ten carry 3.5% to 5.5%. The sequenced sample was PBMCs or T cells enriched from blood (not recorded which). The receptors here all came from a woman under 40 who had recovered from COVID-19.

The chain links TRBV28 to TRBJ1-1; perhaps TRBD1 as D (6 bases). Trimming left V 6 bases short and J 0 bases short, with 17 bases between. The CDR3 has 16 residues. The germline V gene has CDR1 MDHEN and CDR2 SYDVKM. CDR3: CASRWGRGVMNTEAFF. The CDR3 nucleotides are TGTGCCAGCAGGTGGGGCAGGGGAGTCATGAACACTGAAGCTTTCTTT. Based on the CDR3 plus reference TRBV28 and TRBJ1-1, the full variable domain is DVKVTQSSRYLVKRTGEKVFLECVQDMDHENMFWYRQDPGLGLRLIYFSYDVKMKEKGDIPEGYSVSREKKERFSLILESASTNQTSMYLCASRWGRGVMNTEAFFGQGTRLTVV.

The chain carries TRBV19 and TRBJ1-1, with D perhaps TRBD1 (5 bases). In germline, CDR1 is LNHDA, CDR2 SQIVND (reference sequence). The CDR3 is 13 residues long. V lost 5 bases to trimming and J lost 1 base, with 8 bases between them. The CDR3 sequence is CASSAQANTEAFF. CDR3 coding DNA: TGTGCCAGTAGTGCACAGGCGAACACTGAAGCTTTCTTT.

V gene TRBV12-3 or TRBV12-4 combines with J gene TRBJ1-1; D is possibly TRBD1 (5 bases). The CDR3 sequence is 13 residues long. The V and J ends lost 0 bases and 7 bases respectively, with 9 bases between them. CDR3 in amino acids: CASSLAAGLEAFF. CDR3 bases: TGTGCCAGCAGTTTAGCCGCGGGGCTTGAAGCTTTCTTT.

This clone occurred once. The chain employs TRBV27 and TRBJ1-2; 7 positions agree with TRBD1. The CDR3 has 14 amino acids. Germline V CDR1 and CDR2: MNHEY, SMNVEV (reference sequence). The V gene end was trimmed by 8 bases and the J gene end by 8 bases; junction bases not matched to a gene: 14. In DNA form, the CDR3 reads TGTGCCAGCGAAAAAACCAAGGGGGCCGGAGGCTACACCTTC. Amino acid sequence: CASEKTKGAGGYTF.

This clone has just a few counts. The gene calls are TRBV30 and TRBJ1-4; 11 nucleotides align to TRBD1. Germline V CDR1 and CDR2: GTSNPN, SVGIG (reference sequence). The V and J ends lost 5 bases and 8 bases, in that order; junction bases with no gene match: 10. The CDR3 consists of 15 residues. CDR3 sequence (DNA): TGTGCCTGGGGAGACTCGGGACAGGGGGACGAAAAACTGTTTTTT. It is translated as CAWGDSGQGDEKLFF.

The chain joins TRBV2 to TRBJ2-1; no definite D call. This CDR3 has 12 residues. V was cut by 1 base and J by 7 bases, with 5 bases left in between. Per germline, CDR1 SNHLY and CDR2 FYNNEI. DNA of the CDR3: TGTGCCAGCAGTGAAGGACAAAATGAGCAGTTCTTC. Its translation is CASSEGQNEQFF.

The chain uses TRBV18 and TRBJ1-1; D gene ambiguous. This CDR3 is 12 amino acids long. Germline V gives CDR1 KGHSH, CDR2 LQKENI. Trimming shortened V by 4 bases and J by 5 bases, and 8 bases separated the two germline ends. CDR3: CASSLAGTEAFF. CDR3 in DNA: TGTGCCAGCTCACTAGCCGGTACTGAAGCTTTCTTT. The full variable domain, with the rest looked up from reference TRBV18 and TRBJ1-1, is NAGVMQNPRHLVRRRGQEARLRCSPMKGHSHVYWYRQLPEEGLKFMVYLQKENIIDESGMPKERFSAEFPKEGPSILRIQQVVRGDSAAYFCASSLAGTEAFFGQGTRLTVV.

This clone was counted a single time. V and J are TRBV2 and TRBJ2-7; TRBD2 agrees at 9 bases. This CDR3 is 15 amino acids long. Trimming cost V 8 bases and J 3 bases; bases outside gene matches: 11. The germline CDR1 and CDR2 sequences are SNHLY and FYNNEI. CDR3: CASDLSASGVYEQYF. The CDR3 DNA reads as TGTGCCAGCGACCTCTCGGCTAGCGGGGTCTACGAGCAGTACTTC. Full variable domain (remainder filled in from reference TRBV2 and TRBJ2-7): EPEVTQTPSHQVTQMGQEVILRCVPISNHLYFYWYRQILGQKVEFLVSFYNNEISEKSEIFDDQFSVERPDGSNFTLKIRSTKLEDSAMYFCASDLSASGVYEQYFGPGTRLTVT.

The chain is built from TRBV13 and TRBJ1-6; 7 bases agree with TRBD1. The CDR3 has 16 residues. The germline V gene encodes CDR1 PRHDT and CDR2 FYEKMQ (reference sequence). The V gene end was trimmed by 5 bases and the J gene end by 0 bases; junction bases not matched to a gene: 4. This CDR3 is CASSIQGNSYNSPLHF. The CDR3 bases are TGTGCCAGCAGCATACAGGGGAACTCCTATAATTCACCCCTCCACTTT.

This chain uses TRBV7-9 with TRBJ1-5, with 9 bases fitting TRBD1. The CDR3 contains 15 residues. CDR1 and CDR2 (germline): SEHNR, FQNEAQ (reference sequence). Losses at the gene ends were 4 bases for V and 2 bases for J; bases not matched to a gene: 3. The CDR3 loop is CASSWGQGGNQPQHF. Written as DNA, the CDR3 is TGTGCCAGCAGCTGGGGACAGGGCGGCAATCAGCCCCAGCATTTT.

The chain combines TRBV28 with TRBJ1-2; TRBD1 agrees at 7 bases. The CDR3 covers 17 residues. V lost 2 bases, J lost 4 bases, and 13 bases stayed unmatched. The V gene's germline CDR1 is MDHEN and CDR2 SYDVKM. In DNA, the CDR3 is TGTGCCAGCAGTTTAAGACAGGGAAGGGACTGGGGCTATGGCTACACCTTC. Encoded protein: CASSLRQGRDWGYGYTF.

The V and J genes are TRBV30 and TRBJ1-1; TRBD1 is a possible D gene (5 bases). Germline CDR1 reads GTSNPN; CDR2 reads SVGIG (reference sequence). The length of the CDR3 is 14 residues. V lost 8 bases, J lost 8 bases, and 24 bases lay in between. This CDR3 is CAARGPTYVIEAFF. In DNA, the CDR3 is TGTGCCGCGCGGGGCCCCACGTACGTAATAGAAGCTTTCTTT.

The DNA for the CDR3 is TGTGCCAGCAGCTTACCCCAGGGGGACACTGAAGCTTTCTTT. It codes for CASSLPQGDTEAFF. The genes are TRBV7-6 and TRBJ1-1; 7 nucleotides line up with TRBD1. CDR3 length: 14 residues. With 2 bases clipped from V and 3 bases from J, the junction kept 3 bases outside the gene matches. Germline V gives CDR1 SGHVS, CDR2 FNYEAQ.

The CDR3 sequence is CASSITAEEQYF. The DNA of the CDR3 is TGTGCCAGCAGTATAACAGCGGAGGAGCAGTACTTC. V usage is TRBV28 and J usage is TRBJ2-7, with D possibly being TRBD2 (5 bases). Deletions cut 5 bases from V and 7 bases from J, with 12 bases between. In germline, CDR1 is MDHEN, CDR2 SYDVKM. The CDR3 has 12 amino acids.

The chain is built from TRBV6-5 and TRBJ2-4; 7 nucleotides agree with TRBD2. The germline V gene has CDR1 MNHEY and CDR2 SVGAGI. V lost 10 bases to trimming and J lost 6 bases; unmatched junction nucleotides: 6. The CDR3 is 12 amino acids. The CDR3 sequence: CATREVGNIQYF. CDR3 DNA: TGTGCCACCCGGGAGGTGGGAAACATTCAGTACTTC.

Only one count was recorded for this clone. This sequence joins TRBV27 and TRBJ1-5, with a tentative D call TRBD1 (5 bases). The germline gives CDR1 MNHEY, CDR2 SMNVEV (reference sequence). Trimming removed 4 bases at V and 3 bases at J, with 10 bases between. CDR3 size: 14 residues. CDR3 sequence: CASSSDTYNQPQHF. The CDR3 bases are TGTGCCAGCAGTTCGGACACTTACAATCAGCCCCAGCATTTT.

This chain uses TRBV5-6 with TRBJ2-7, with D tentatively TRBD1 (6 bases). The V and J ends lost 4 bases and 3 bases respectively, with 11 bases between them. The CDR3 has 13 residues. Germline V gene sequence: CDR1 SGHDT, CDR2 YYEEEE. The CDR3 nucleotides are TGTGCCAGCAGCCGGGACACCGACTACGAGCAGTACTTC. Translated, it gives CASSRDTDYEQYF.

Comment on this clone: Distinct nucleotide sequences in the sample also encode this CDR3. V gene TRBV11-2 combines with J gene TRBJ2-7; TRBD2 matches at 12 bases. This CDR3 region has 13 residues. Germline trimming cut 3 bases from V and 6 bases from J; bases unmatched to any gene: 0. Germline CDR1 and CDR2: SGHAT and FQNNGV. The CDR3 loop is CASSLGLAGEQYF. DNA for the CDR3: TGTGCCAGCAGCTTGGGACTAGCGGGCGAGCAGTACTTC.

This sequence joins TRBV28 and TRBJ1-1; TRBD1 is a possible D gene (5 bases). The germline CDR1 and CDR2 sequences are MDHEN and SYDVKM. The CDR3 spans 15 residues. The germline V and J ends were trimmed by 3 bases and 4 bases, with 15 bases remaining between them. The CDR3 bases are TGTGCCAGCAGTTTTTTTACGGGTAGGGGCACTGAAGCTTTCTTT. This sequence encodes CASSFFTGRGTEAFF.

This chain uses TRBV12-3 or TRBV12-4 with TRBJ1-1; D not resolved. Trimming took 7 bases from V and 0 from J, leaving 3 bases between them. The CDR3 runs to 11 residues. CDR3 sequence reads: CASKLNTEAFF. The CDR3 region has the DNA TGTGCCAGCAAGCTGAACACTGAAGCTTTCTTT.

V and J are TRBV2 and TRBJ1-1; D not certain. Trimming took off 8 bases at V and 0 bases at J, with 10 bases between the two ends. This CDR3 contains 13 residues. Per the germline V gene, CDR1 is SNHLY and CDR2 is FYNNEI. As DNA, the CDR3 is TGTGCCAGCGAGGTGGTCATGAACACTGAAGCTTTCTTT. Translating gives CASEVVMNTEAFF. Complete variable domain (other parts from reference TRBV2 and TRBJ1-1): EPEVTQTPSHQVTQMGQEVILRCVPISNHLYFYWYRQILGQKVEFLVSFYNNEISEKSEIFDDQFSVERPDGSNFTLKIRSTKLEDSAMYFCASEVVMNTEAFFGQGTRLTVV.

V usage is TRBV28 and J usage is TRBJ2-3, with no clear D. Germline CDR1 is MDHEN and CDR2 is SYDVKM. The CDR3 loop spans 17 amino acids. Trimming removed 2 bases from V and 0 bases from J, with 15 bases in between. The CDR3 loop is CASSLPPTGGSTDTQYF. The CDR3 DNA follows: TGTGCCAGCAGTTTACCCCCCACGGGTGGGAGCACAGATACGCAGTATTTT. Looking up the rest from reference TRBV28 and TRBJ2-3 gives the full variable domain: DVKVTQSSRYLVKRTGEKVFLECVQDMDHENMFWYRQDPGLGLRLIYFSYDVKMKEKGDIPEGYSVSREKKERFSLILESASTNQTSMYLCASSLPPTGGSTDTQYFGPGTRLTVL.

The CDR3: CASSPPSGVEETQYF. Here the CDR3 DNA reads TGTGCCAGCAGTCCCCCTAGCGGGGTAGAAGAGACCCAGTACTTC. The V call is TRBV28, the J call TRBJ2-5, with 9 bases fitting TRBD2. Losses at the gene ends were 5 bases for V and 3 bases for J; bases not matched to a gene: 7. The CDR3 length is 15 residues. From germline, CDR1 is MDHEN and CDR2 SYDVKM.

This chain connects TRBV30 to TRBJ1-1; D is uncertain. This CDR3 has 13 residues. Germline lookup yields CDR1 GTSNPN and CDR2 SVGIG (reference sequence). The V end was cut by 5 bases, the J end by 1 base, with 11 bases between. CDR3 nucleotides: TGTGCCTGGTTGTCTTCAGGGAACACTGAAGCTTTCTTT. Protein: CAWLSSGNTEAFF.

The chain recombines TRBV28 with TRBJ1-5, with 9 bases fitting TRBD1. The V and J ends lost 3 bases and 6 bases, in that order; junction bases with no gene match: 6. Germline V gives CDR1 MDHEN, CDR2 SYDVKM. CDR3 length: 15 amino acids. The DNA for the CDR3 is TGTGCCAGCAGTTTGCTACAGGGGGCTGGTCAGCCCCAGCATTTT. The encoded protein is CASSLLQGAGQPQHF. Complete variable domain (other parts from reference TRBV28 and TRBJ1-5): DVKVTQSSRYLVKRTGEKVFLECVQDMDHENMFWYRQDPGLGLRLIYFSYDVKMKEKGDIPEGYSVSREKKERFSLILESASTNQTSMYLCASSLLQGAGQPQHFGDGTRLSIL.

The chain uses TRBV20-1 and TRBJ2-5, with 12 positions matching TRBD2. V lost 3 bases to trimming and J lost 5 bases; unmatched junction nucleotides: 13. Germline V CDR1 and CDR2: DFQATT, SNEGSKA (reference sequence). The CDR3 has 17 residues. The CDR3 DNA reads TGCAGTGCTAGTAGATCTAGCGGGAGGGCCGTGGGGGAGACCCAGTACTTC. Translating gives CSASRSSGRAVGETQYF.

This clone was found once. The V call is TRBV28, the J call TRBJ1-5, with 8 bases aligning to TRBD1. The CDR3 contains 13 residues. The ends lost 8 bases at V and 7 bases at J; junction bases unmatched: 7. Germline V gene sequence: CDR1 MDHEN, CDR2 SYDVKM. CDR3 loop: CASGIRGHQPQHF. The CDR3 DNA reads as TGTGCCAGCGGAATCAGGGGGCACCAGCCCCAGCATTTT.

The chain combines TRBV2 with TRBJ2-3, with 9 bases identical to TRBD2. V was clipped by 0 bases and J by 1 base; unmatched bases: 5. Germline V lookup: CDR1 SNHLY, CDR2 FYNNEI. The CDR3 runs to 17 residues. The CDR3 nucleotides read TGTGCCAGCAGTGAAGCGGGATTAGCGGGAGGCACAGATACGCAGTATTTT. Protein: CASSEAGLAGGTDTQYF.

The gene calls are TRBV5-1 and TRBJ1-3, with TRBD1 matching over 8 bases. After removal of 4 bases from V and 0 bases from J, the junction contained 6 bases not matched to a gene. This CDR3 has 16 amino acids. Germline assignment: CDR1 SGHRS and CDR2 YFSETQ. The CDR3 DNA sequence: TGCGCCAGCAGCCCAACAGGGGGTCCCTCTGGAAACACCATATATTTT. Translation: CASSPTGGPSGNTIYF.

The V and J genes are TRBV7-6 and TRBJ2-5; possible D gene TRBD2, 6 bases. Trimming took 5 bases from V and 2 from J, leaving 15 bases between them. The V gene's germline CDR1 is SGHVS and CDR2 FNYEAQ. The CDR3 totals 15 residues. CDR3 region: CASSPRISGQETQYF. DNA of the CDR3: TGTGCCAGCAGCCCGAGAATTAGCGGTCAAGAGACCCAGTACTTC.

The V and J genes are TRBV5-1 and TRBJ2-3; 9 bases align to TRBD1. The germline CDR1 and CDR2 sequences are SGHRS and YFSETQ. The CDR3 contains 16 residues. Unmatched junction bases numbered 7, after V lost 3 bases and J lost 2 bases. The CDR3 here is CASSSTGGFLTDTQYF. CDR3 DNA sequence: TGCGCCAGCAGCTCCACAGGGGGCTTCCTCACAGATACGCAGTATTTT.

The chain recombines TRBV28 with TRBJ2-1; 9 bases are a match to TRBD2. The CDR3 spans 17 residues. V shed 7 bases and J 8 bases; nucleotides not matched to a gene: 18. Germline assignment: CDR1 MDHEN and CDR2 SYDVKM. The CDR3 here is CASMTPSAGGPWDEQFF. CDR3 DNA sequence: TGTGCCAGCATGACCCCTTCCGCGGGGGGGCCCTGGGATGAGCAGTTCTTC.